This T cell receptor (beta chain) is drawn from a study of shared clonotypes between healthy human individuals. Measured with immunoSEQ multiplex PCR; TCRdb has only the in-frame clones, and not every one. The table has about 2 million clones, about 95% seen once; the top ten hold more than 0.95%. The germline V gene encodes CDR1 MNHEY and CDR2 SMNVEV (reference sequence). The CDR3 has 16 residues. Trimming pared 0 bases from V and 3 bases from J, leaving 14 bases between. Terminally differentiated effector memory CD45RA+ cells were excluded from the naive CD8 cells, which were CD45RO-negative and positively selected for CCR7.

Sequenced material: naive CD8+ T cells sorted from blood. The receptor was isolated from a man between 18 and 35 years old in good health. This sequence joins TRBV27 and TRBJ2-5; tentatively, D is TRBD2 (6 bases). CDR3 nucleotides: TGTGCCAGCAGTTTATCCCTTAGGAGGGGCGAAGAGACCCAGTACTTC. Its protein is CASSLSLRRGEETQYF.